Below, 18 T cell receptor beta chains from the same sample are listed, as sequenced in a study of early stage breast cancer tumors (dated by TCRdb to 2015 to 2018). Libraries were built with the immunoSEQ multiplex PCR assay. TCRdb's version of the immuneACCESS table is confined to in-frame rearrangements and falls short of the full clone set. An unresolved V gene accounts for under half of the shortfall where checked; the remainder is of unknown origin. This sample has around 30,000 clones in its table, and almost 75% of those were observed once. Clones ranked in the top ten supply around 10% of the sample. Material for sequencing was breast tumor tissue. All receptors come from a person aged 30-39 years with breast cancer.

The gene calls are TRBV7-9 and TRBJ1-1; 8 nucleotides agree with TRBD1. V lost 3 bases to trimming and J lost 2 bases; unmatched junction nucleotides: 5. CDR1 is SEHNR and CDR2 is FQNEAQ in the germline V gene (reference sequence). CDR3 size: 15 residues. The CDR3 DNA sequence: TGTGCCAGCAGCTTGGGACAGGTGGGAAACACTGAAGCTTTCTTT. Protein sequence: CASSLGQVGNTEAFF.

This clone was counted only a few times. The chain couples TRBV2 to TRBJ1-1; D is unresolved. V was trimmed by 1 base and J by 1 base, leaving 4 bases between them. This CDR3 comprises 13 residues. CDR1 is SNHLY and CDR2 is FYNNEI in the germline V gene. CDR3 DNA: TGTGCCAGCAGTGAAGACGGGAACACTGAAGCTTTCTTT. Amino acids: CASSEDGNTEAFF.

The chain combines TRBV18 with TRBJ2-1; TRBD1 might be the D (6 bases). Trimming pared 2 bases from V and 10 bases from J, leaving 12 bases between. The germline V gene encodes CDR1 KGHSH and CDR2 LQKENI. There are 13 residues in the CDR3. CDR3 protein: CASSPFGTQEQFF. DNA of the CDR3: TGTGCCAGCTCACCATTTGGGACACAGGAGCAGTTCTTC.

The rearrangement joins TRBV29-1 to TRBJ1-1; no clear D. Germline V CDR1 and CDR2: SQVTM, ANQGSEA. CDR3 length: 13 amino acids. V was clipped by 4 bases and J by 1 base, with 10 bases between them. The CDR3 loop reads CSVVGTSNTEAFF. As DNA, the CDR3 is TGCAGCGTTGTCGGCACTTCGAACACTGAAGCTTTCTTT.

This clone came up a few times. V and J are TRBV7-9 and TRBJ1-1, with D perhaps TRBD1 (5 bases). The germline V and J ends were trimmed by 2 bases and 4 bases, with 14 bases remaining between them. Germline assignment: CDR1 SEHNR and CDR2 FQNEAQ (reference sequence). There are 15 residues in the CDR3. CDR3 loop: CASSLIPGHGTEAFF. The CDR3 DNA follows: TGTGCCAGCAGCTTAATCCCAGGGCATGGCACTGAAGCTTTCTTT.

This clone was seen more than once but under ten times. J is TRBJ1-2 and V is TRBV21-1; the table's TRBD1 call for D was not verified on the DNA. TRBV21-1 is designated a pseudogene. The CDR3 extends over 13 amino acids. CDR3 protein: CASNTGTCGGYTF. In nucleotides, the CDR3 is TGTGCCAGCAATACAGGGACATGTGGTGGCTACACCTTC.

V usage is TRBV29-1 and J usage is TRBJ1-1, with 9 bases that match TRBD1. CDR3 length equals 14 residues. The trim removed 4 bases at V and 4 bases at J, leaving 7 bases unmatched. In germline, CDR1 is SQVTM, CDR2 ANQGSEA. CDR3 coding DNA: TGCAGCGTTGTCCGGGACAGGGATGCCACTGAAGCTTTCTTT. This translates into CSVVRDRDATEAFF. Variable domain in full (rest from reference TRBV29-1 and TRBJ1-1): SAVISQKPSRDICQRGTSLTIQCQVDSQVTMMFWYRQQPGQSLTLIATANQGSEATYESGFVIDKFPISRPNLTFSTLTVSNMSPEDSSIYLCSVVRDRDATEAFFGQGTRLTVV.

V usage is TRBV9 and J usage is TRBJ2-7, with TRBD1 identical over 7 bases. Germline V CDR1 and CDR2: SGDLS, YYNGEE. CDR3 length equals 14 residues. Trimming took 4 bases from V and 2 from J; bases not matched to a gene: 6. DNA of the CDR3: TGTGCCAGCAGCCCCGGGGACAGACCCTACGAGCAGTACTTC. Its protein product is CASSPGDRPYEQYF.

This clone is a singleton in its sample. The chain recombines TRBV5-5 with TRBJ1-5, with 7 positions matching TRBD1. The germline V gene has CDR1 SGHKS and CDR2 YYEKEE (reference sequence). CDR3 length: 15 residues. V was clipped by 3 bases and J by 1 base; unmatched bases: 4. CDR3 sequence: CASSSLGQSNQPQHF. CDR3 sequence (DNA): TGTGCCAGCAGCTCTCTGGGACAGAGCAATCAGCCCCAGCATTTT.

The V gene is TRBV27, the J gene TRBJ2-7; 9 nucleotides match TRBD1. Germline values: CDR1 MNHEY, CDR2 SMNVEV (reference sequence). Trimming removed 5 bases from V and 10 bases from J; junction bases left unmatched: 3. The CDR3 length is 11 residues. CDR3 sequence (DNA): TGTGCCAGCAGTACAGGGGGCCGTCAGTACTTC. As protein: CASSTGGRQYF.

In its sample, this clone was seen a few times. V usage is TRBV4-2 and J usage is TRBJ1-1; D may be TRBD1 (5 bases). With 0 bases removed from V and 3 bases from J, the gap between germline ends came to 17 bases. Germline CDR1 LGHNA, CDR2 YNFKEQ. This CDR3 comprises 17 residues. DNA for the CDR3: TGTGCCAGCAGCCAAGATCTGGTTGAGGGGTACGACACTGAAGCTTTCTTT. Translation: CASSQDLVEGYDTEAFF.

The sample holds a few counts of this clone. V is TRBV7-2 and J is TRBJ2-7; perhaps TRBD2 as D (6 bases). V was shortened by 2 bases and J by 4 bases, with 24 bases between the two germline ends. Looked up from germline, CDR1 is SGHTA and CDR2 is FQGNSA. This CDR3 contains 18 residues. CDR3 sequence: CASSLRVRGETTSYEQYF. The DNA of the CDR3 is TGTGCCAGCAGCTTAAGGGTTCGGGGCGAGACGACTAGTTACGAGCAGTACTTC.

CDR3 in DNA: TGTGCCAGCAGCCAGGCGCGGGGGGCGAGCTCCTACGAGCAGTACTTC. The encoded protein is CASSQARGASSYEQYF. The rearrangement links TRBV7-6 to TRBJ2-7; TRBD2 aligns across 8 bases. CDR1 is SGHVS and CDR2 is FNYEAQ in the germline V gene. Losses at the gene ends were 5 bases for V and 0 bases for J; bases not matched to a gene: 9. This CDR3 spans 16 amino acids.

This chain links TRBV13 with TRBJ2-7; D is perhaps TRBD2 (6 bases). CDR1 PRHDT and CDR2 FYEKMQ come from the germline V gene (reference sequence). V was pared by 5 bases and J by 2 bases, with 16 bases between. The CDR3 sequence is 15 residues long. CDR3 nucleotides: TGTGCCAGCAGCCCCGCACCTGGGGGGACCTACGAGCAGTACTTC. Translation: CASSPAPGGTYEQYF. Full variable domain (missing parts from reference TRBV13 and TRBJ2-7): AAGVIQSPRHLIKEKRETATLKCYPIPRHDTVYWYQQGPGQDPQFLISFYEKMQSDKGSIPDRFSAQQFSDYHSELNMSSLELGDSALYFCASSPAPGGTYEQYFGPGTRLTVT.

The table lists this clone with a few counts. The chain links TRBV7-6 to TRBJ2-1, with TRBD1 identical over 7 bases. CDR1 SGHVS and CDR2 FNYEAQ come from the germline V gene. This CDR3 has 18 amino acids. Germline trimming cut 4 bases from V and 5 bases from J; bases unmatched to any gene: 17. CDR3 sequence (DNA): TGTGCCAGCAGCTCTCCTGACGAGATACAGGGGTGGAACAATGAGCAGTTCTTC. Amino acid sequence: CASSSPDEIQGWNNEQFF.

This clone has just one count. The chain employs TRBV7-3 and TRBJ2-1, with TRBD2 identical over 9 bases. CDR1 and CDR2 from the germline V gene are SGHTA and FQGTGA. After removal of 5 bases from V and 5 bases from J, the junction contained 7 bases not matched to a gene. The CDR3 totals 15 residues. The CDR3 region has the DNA TGTGCCAGCAGCCATACTAGCGGGTCGCACAATGAGCAGTTCTTC. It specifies CASSHTSGSHNEQFF.

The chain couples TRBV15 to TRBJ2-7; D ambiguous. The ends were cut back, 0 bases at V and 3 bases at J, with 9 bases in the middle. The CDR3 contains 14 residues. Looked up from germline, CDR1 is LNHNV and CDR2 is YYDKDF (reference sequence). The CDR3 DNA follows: TGTGCCACCAGCAGAGATATAACGAGCTACGAGCAGTACTTC. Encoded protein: CATSRDITSYEQYF.

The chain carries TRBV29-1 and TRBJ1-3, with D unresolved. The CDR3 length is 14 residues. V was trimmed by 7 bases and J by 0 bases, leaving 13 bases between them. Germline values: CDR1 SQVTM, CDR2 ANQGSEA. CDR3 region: CSGWSVNSGNTIYF. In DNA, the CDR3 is TGCAGCGGCTGGTCGGTTAACTCTGGAAACACCATATATTTT.